Ten or more counts support the clone carrying this T cell receptor (beta chain). TCRdb reprocessed the PCR reads via MiXCR and lists one record per CDR3 protein. The sample holds some 590,000 distinct CDR3 sequences, over 25% seen once. These data belong to a study of molecular identifiers for immune sequencing clone quantification. The CDR3 consists of 15 residues. Germline V gene lookup returns CDR1 LNHDA and CDR2 SQIVND (reference sequence). The ends were cut back, 0 bases at V and 6 bases at J, with 12 bases in the middle. The sequenced sample consisted of naive CD8+ T cells from blood, with Jurkat cell RNA spiked in. Noted subset: FACS-sorted CD8+CD4-CCR7+CD45RA+ naive T cells. This TCR came from a human donor in good health. Some libraries in this study had Jurkat cell RNA spiked in. This chain connects TRBV19 to TRBJ1-5; a weak D match, TRBD1 (6 bases). The CDR3 here is CASSIDGGLIQPQHF. The DNA for the CDR3 is TGTGCCAGTAGTATAGACGGGGGGCTTATTCAGCCCCAGCATTTT. The full variable domain, in which reference TRBV19 and TRBJ1-5 provide the parts outside the CDR3, is DGGITQSPKYLFRKEGQNVTLSCEQNLNHDAMYWYRQDPGQGLRLIYYSQIVNDFQKGDIAEGYSVSREKKESFPLTVTSAQKNPTAFYLCASSIDGGLIQPQHFGDGTRLSIL.